The 27 T cell receptor beta chains below come from one sample, sequenced in a study of response to subunit inactivated influenza vaccine. TCRdb re-analysed the RT-PCR reads in MiXCR, keeping a single row per CDR3 protein. The sample lists about 480,000 distinct CDR3 sequences; less than 30% were seen once. Sequenced material: CD4+ T cells sorted from PBMCs, taken approximately 5 days after vaccination. The receptors originated from a man aged 50 to 60 who received an inactivated influenza vaccine.

This clonotype was counted between two and nine times. V gene TRBV20-1 combines with J gene TRBJ2-1; 8 nucleotides match TRBD2. This CDR3 spans 15 amino acids. Germline values: CDR1 DFQATT, CDR2 SNEGSKA (reference sequence). V was pared by 5 bases and J by 3 bases, with 9 bases of the junction left unmatched. This CDR3 is CSAADSGAIYNEQFF. The CDR3 DNA reads as TGCAGTGCTGCCGATAGCGGGGCCATCTACAATGAGCAGTTCTTC.

This clonotype showed up just once. The V gene is TRBV12-3 or TRBV12-4, the J gene TRBJ2-7; D call uncertain. CDR3 length: 14 residues. Trimming shortened V by 1 base and J by 5 bases, and 12 bases separated the two germline ends. In DNA, the CDR3 is TGTGCCAGCAGTTTAGAATTCAGAGGTCACGAGCAGTACTTC. Translated, it gives CASSLEFRGHEQYF.

The table lists this clonotype with many counts. The chain has TRBV11-2 and TRBJ2-2; tentatively, D is TRBD2 (7 bases). The germline V gene has CDR1 SGHAT and CDR2 FQNNGV. The germline V and J ends were trimmed by 6 bases and 3 bases, with 14 bases remaining between them. The CDR3 is made up of 15 amino acids. The CDR3 is CASRRAGAHTGELFF. The CDR3 nucleotides are TGTGCCAGCAGGCGCGCGGGGGCCCACACCGGGGAGCTGTTTTTT.

Only a few counts were recorded for this clonotype. This chain connects TRBV30 to TRBJ2-3; unclear D gene. CDR1 is GTSNPN, CDR2 SVGIG, per germline (reference sequence). The length of the CDR3 is 13 residues. V was pared by 3 bases and J by 0 bases, with 7 bases between. The CDR3 loop is CAWRVGSTDTQYF. In DNA form, the CDR3 reads TGTGCCTGGAGGGTCGGTAGCACAGATACGCAGTATTTT.

This chain joins TRBV7-8 and TRBJ1-6, with D possibly matching TRBD1 (5 bases). The CDR3 consists of 15 residues. The V end was cut by 5 bases, the J end by 10 bases, with 18 bases between. The germline CDR1 and CDR2 sequences are SGHVS and FQNEAQ. The DNA for the CDR3 is TGTGCCAGCAGCCCGAGAGGTGGGGGACCCTCACCCCTCCACTTT. Translated, it gives CASSPRGGGPSPLHF.

The chain uses TRBV7-9 and TRBJ2-1; TRBD2 agrees at 7 bases. The germline gives CDR1 SEHNR, CDR2 FQNEAQ (reference sequence). The length of the CDR3 is 15 residues. The trim removed 4 bases at V and 6 bases at J, leaving 9 bases unmatched. CDR3 nucleotide sequence: TGTGCCAGCAGCTCGGAGCGGGGCACCTTCAATGAGCAGTTCTTC. Protein sequence: CASSSERGTFNEQFF.

This clonotype appeared many times. The chain is built from TRBV11-2 and TRBJ1-6, with no clear D. Germline values: CDR1 SGHAT, CDR2 FQNNGV. The CDR3 is 13 residues long. V lost 3 bases, J lost 9 bases, and 9 bases lay in between. The CDR3: CASSFSEASPLHF. Written as DNA, the CDR3 is TGTGCCAGCAGCTTTTCTGAAGCTTCACCCCTCCACTTT.

This rearrangement joins TRBV12-3 or TRBV12-4 to TRBJ1-1, with 7 bases that match TRBD1. This CDR3 has 20 amino acids. After removal of 3 bases from V and 1 base from J, the junction contained 20 bases not matched to a gene. The CDR3 region has the DNA TGTGCCAGCAGTTTTAGACAGGGCGGCGGTGTAATACTAACGAACACTGAAGCTTTCTTT. Encoded protein: CASSFRQGGGVILTNTEAFF.

This chain uses TRBV30 with TRBJ1-2, with TRBD1 matching over 10 bases. CDR1 and CDR2 (germline): GTSNPN, SVGIG (reference sequence). The CDR3 covers 14 residues. J gave up 7 bases and V 0 bases, and 5 bases lay outside the gene matches. As DNA, the CDR3 is TGTGCCTGGAGTGTCTCCGGGACAGGGGTTGGCTACACCTTC. This gives the protein CAWSVSGTGVGYTF. Complete variable domain (other parts from reference TRBV30 and TRBJ1-2): SQTIHQWPATLVQPVGSPLSLECTVEGTSNPNLYWYRQAAGRGLQLLFYSVGIGQISSEVPQNLSASRPQDRQFILSSKKLLLSDSGFYLCAWSVSGTGVGYTFGSGTRLTVV.

The V and J genes are TRBV12-3 or TRBV12-4 and TRBJ2-1; D gene ambiguous. The V end lost 1 base, the J end lost 8 bases, and 9 bases lay between the germline ends. The CDR3 is 13 residues long. CDR3 in DNA: TGTGCCAGCAGTTTAGGAAGTTCGGATGAGCAGTTCTTC. This codes for CASSLGSSDEQFF.

CDR3 DNA: TGCAGTGCTAGGGATAATGAAAAACTGTTTTTT. This gives the protein CSARDNEKLFF. The rearrangement links TRBV20-1 to TRBJ1-4; no clear D gene. This CDR3 has 11 amino acids. V lost 3 bases, J lost 4 bases, and 3 bases lay in between. CDR1 is DFQATT and CDR2 is SNEGSKA in the germline V gene (reference sequence).

The rearrangement joins TRBV7-2 to TRBJ2-1; the D gene is possibly TRBD2 (6 bases). CDR1 and CDR2 from the germline V gene are SGHTA and FQGNSA. Trimming cost V 5 bases and J 7 bases, with 24 bases left between them. This CDR3 is built from 17 residues. The CDR3 is CASSLWTIGWVRNEQFF. The CDR3 DNA reads TGTGCCAGCAGCCTTTGGACTATCGGGTGGGTAAGGAATGAGCAGTTCTTC.

In this sample, this clonotype turned up once. The chain joins TRBV11-2 to TRBJ2-7; TRBD1 aligns across 9 bases. Unmatched junction bases numbered 5, after V lost 2 bases and J lost 6 bases. Germline lookup yields CDR1 SGHAT and CDR2 FQNNGV. The CDR3 is 14 amino acids. In DNA, the CDR3 is TGTGCCAGCAGCTTACGGGACAGGGTTTTCGAGCAGTACTTC. The encoded protein is CASSLRDRVFEQYF.

This chain links TRBV20-1 with TRBJ2-5; D possibly corresponds to TRBD1 (5 bases). V shed 1 base and J shed 3 bases, with 15 bases lying between them. Germline V CDR1 and CDR2: DFQATT, SNEGSKA (reference sequence). The length of the CDR3 is 15 residues. In DNA, the CDR3 is TGCAGTGCTAGAGTCCGGACAACCCTAGAAGAGACCCAGTACTTC. This codes for CSARVRTTLEETQYF.

This clonotype was seen a handful of times. The chain combines TRBV4-3 with TRBJ1-1, with a weak D call TRBD1 (6 bases). Germline-derived CDR1 and CDR2 are LGHNA and YSLEER. The CDR3 has 15 amino acids. Trimming took off 0 bases at V and 4 bases at J, with 12 bases between the two ends. The CDR3 protein is CASSQDLGGRTEAFF. CDR3 DNA: TGCGCCAGCAGCCAAGATCTGGGGGGGCGCACTGAAGCTTTCTTT.

This chain connects TRBV6-5 to TRBJ1-1, with D hard to call. Between the trimmed V and J ends, which lost 2 bases and 6 bases, there was a span of 10 bases. This CDR3 contains 13 residues. Germline V CDR1 and CDR2: MNHEY, SVGAGI. The CDR3 protein is CASSYGWSAEAFF. The CDR3 DNA is TGTGCCAGCAGTTACGGGTGGTCTGCTGAAGCTTTCTTT.

There are many counts of this clonotype. The rearrangement joins TRBV28 to TRBJ2-1; D gene unclear. Germline CDR1 reads MDHEN; CDR2 reads SYDVKM. V lost 6 bases and J lost 7, with 7 bases in between. This CDR3 has 11 amino acids. The CDR3, as DNA: TGTGCCAGCAGCGGTGGGAATGAGCAGTTCTTC. It translates to CASSGGNEQFF. The full variable domain, with the rest looked up from reference TRBV28 and TRBJ2-1, is DVKVTQSSRYLVKRTGEKVFLECVQDMDHENMFWYRQDPGLGLRLIYFSYDVKMKEKGDIPEGYSVSREKKERFSLILESASTNQTSMYLCASSGGNEQFFGPGTRLTVL.

The CDR3 DNA reads TGTGCCAGCAGCGTAGACCCACTTACCCCGGGGGAGCAGTTCTTC. This gives the protein CASSVDPLTPGEQFF. The chain links TRBV9 to TRBJ2-1, with D tentatively TRBD2 (5 bases). CDR1 SGDLS and CDR2 YYNGEE come from the germline V gene. This CDR3 has 15 amino acids. Between the trimmed V and J ends, which lost 0 bases and 10 bases, there was a span of 17 bases.

This clonotype was seen a handful of times. The V gene is TRBV11-2, the J gene TRBJ2-7; 9 nucleotides line up with TRBD2. There are 15 residues in the CDR3. Germline V gene lookup returns CDR1 SGHAT and CDR2 FQNNGV. V was clipped by 2 bases and J by 3 bases; unmatched bases: 5. CDR3 in DNA: TGTGCCAGCAGCTTATATAGCGGGAGTTTCTACGAGCAGTACTTC. It codes for CASSLYSGSFYEQYF. Filled out from reference TRBV11-2 and TRBJ2-7, the complete variable domain reads EAGVAQSPRYKIIEKRQSVAFWCNPISGHATLYWYQQILGQGPKLLIQFQNNGVVDDSQLPKDRFSAERLKGVDSTLKIQPAKLEDSAVYLCASSLYSGSFYEQYFGPGTRLTVT.

The chain employs TRBV5-1 and TRBJ2-2; 8 bases map to TRBD2. CDR3 size: 16 residues. Germline V lookup: CDR1 SGHRS, CDR2 YFSETQ. The junction had 6 bases not matched to a gene; V was cut back by 4 bases and J by 1 base. DNA for the CDR3: TGCGCCAGCAGCCCCCAGAGCGGGAGGAACACCGGGGAGCTGTTTTTT. Translating it yields CASSPQSGRNTGELFF. The whole variable domain, remainder taken from reference TRBV5-1 and TRBJ2-2, is KAGVTQTPRYLIKTRGQQVTLSCSPISGHRSVSWYQQTPGQGLQFLFEYFSETQRNKGNFPGRFSGRQFSNSRSEMNVSTLELGDSALYLCASSPQSGRNTGELFFGEGSRLTVL.

This clonotype was seen a handful of times. The chain uses TRBV9 and TRBJ1-3; D is undetermined. The CDR3 has 16 residues. Germline CDR1 SGDLS, CDR2 YYNGEE. Trimming pared 3 bases from V and 0 bases from J, leaving 13 bases between. The CDR3, as DNA: TGTGCCAGCAGCGCCACGACCGTACCCTCTGGAAACACCATATATTTT. Residues: CASSATTVPSGNTIYF.

V usage is TRBV6-1 and J usage is TRBJ1-6, with 9 bases identical to TRBD1. Trimming took 5 bases from V and 14 from J; bases not matched to a gene: 7. The germline gives CDR1 MNHNS, CDR2 SASEGT. The CDR3 totals 13 residues. The CDR3 bases are TGTGCCAGCAGTCTGACGGGACAGGGATCCCTCCACTTT. Amino acids: CASSLTGQGSLHF.

This clonotype has more than one count but fewer than ten. The chain recombines TRBV10-3 with TRBJ1-2; D possibly corresponds to TRBD1 (6 bases). CDR3 length: 14 residues. Germline values: CDR1 ENHRY, CDR2 SYGVKD. With 7 bases removed from V and 4 bases from J, the gap between germline ends came to 16 bases. The CDR3 region is CAITTTGSRYGYTF. The CDR3 coding sequence is TGTGCCATCACAACCACAGGGTCCCGCTATGGCTACACCTTC.

This clonotype was detected only a few times. The DNA for the CDR3 is TGTGCCAGCAGCTTTCCCGGCAACCACAAAAACATTCAGTACTTC. Translating it yields CASSFPGNHKNIQYF. The chain employs TRBV5-5 and TRBJ2-4; D uncertain. Trimming stripped 2 bases from V and 3 bases from J, with 12 bases between. This CDR3 is 15 amino acids long. CDR1 and CDR2 (germline): SGHKS, YYEKEE (reference sequence). The full variable domain, rest sourced from reference TRBV5-5 and TRBJ2-4, is DAGVTQSPTHLIKTRGQQVTLRCSPISGHKSVSWYQQVLGQGPQFIFQYYEKEERGRGNFPDRFSARQFPNYSSELNVNALLLGDSALYLCASSFPGNHKNIQYFGAGTRLSVL.

This clonotype was counted a few times. The chain uses TRBV6-2 or TRBV6-3 and TRBJ2-2; D is ambiguous. The ends were cut back, 7 bases at V and 7 bases at J, with 13 bases in the middle. CDR1 and CDR2 (germline): MNHEY, SVGEGT. The CDR3 contains 13 residues. The CDR3 DNA is TGTGCCAGCACGTGGCAGGCCCGCGGGGAGCTGTTTTTT. Translation: CASTWQARGELFF.

The V gene is TRBV5-1, the J gene TRBJ1-1; TRBD1 is a possible D gene (5 bases). Trimming removed 0 bases from V and 7 bases from J, with 13 bases in between. Germline values: CDR1 SGHRS, CDR2 YFSETQ. CDR3 length: 14 amino acids. In DNA, the CDR3 is TGCGCCAGCAGCTTGGTTTCCGGGGGTGGTGAAGCTTTCTTT. Translation: CASSLVSGGGEAFF. The complete variable domain, with remaining parts taken from reference TRBV5-1 and TRBJ1-1, reads KAGVTQTPRYLIKTRGQQVTLSCSPISGHRSVSWYQQTPGQGLQFLFEYFSETQRNKGNFPGRFSGRQFSNSRSEMNVSTLELGDSALYLCASSLVSGGGEAFFGQGTRLTVV.

In its sample, this clonotype was seen a few times. The genes are TRBV6-1 and TRBJ2-5; D not certain. CDR3 length equals 13 residues. The V end was cut by 4 bases, the J end by 0 bases, with 6 bases between. Germline V gene sequence: CDR1 MNHNS, CDR2 SASEGT. CDR3: CASSVENQETQYF. CDR3 bases: TGTGCCAGCAGTGTCGAGAACCAAGAGACCCAGTACTTC.